A selection of T cell receptor beta chains follows, all from one sample in a study of identifying expanded T cells in peripheral blood. Clones were read by immunoSEQ multiplex PCR, and TCRdb kept only the in-frame ones, dropping some. The table shows some 75,000 clones, with 85% to 90% occurring only once. The sample taken for sequencing was blood. The receptors were sampled from a person aged 18 to 69 in good health. Both conserved end residues are part of each CDR3. The D gene is left open where the match is weak. Clone size appears in some rows only: once, few, many, or a class for an expanded clone.

>TRBJ2-1|-|-|TRBV5-8
CASSLEKVPVGNEQFF
TGTGCCAGCAGCTTGGAAAAAGTTCCGGTGGGCAATGAGCAGTTCTTC
>TRBJ2-3|-|TRBD1|TRBV5-4
CASSAGTGDTDTQYF
TGTGCCAGCAGCGCCGGGACAGGGGACACAGATACGCAGTATTTT
>TRBJ2-7|-|TRBD1|TRBV7-8
CASSLGPGQGYEQYF
TGTGCCAGCAGCTTAGGACCGGGACAGGGGTACGAGCAGTACTTC
>TRBJ1-1|-|-|TRBV5-4
CASSLNGRGYDTEAFF
TGTGCCAGCAGCTTGAACGGAAGGGGCTACGACACTGAAGCTTTCTTT
>TRBJ1-3|-|-|TRBV27
CASSLRGTAGNTIYF
TGTGCCAGCAGTCTCAGGGGAACGGCTGGAAACACCATATATTTT
>TRBJ2-7|-|-|TRBV27
CASSFPGSEQYF
TGTGCCAGCAGTTTTCCGGGCAGCGAGCAGTACTTC
>TRBJ1-3|once|-|TRBV5-6
CASSLVGGHTIYF
TGTGCCAGCAGCTTGGTCGGGGGCCACACCATATATTTT
>TRBJ2-3|-|-|TRBV7-2
CASSPQAGLTDTQYF
TGTGCCAGCAGCCCACAGGCAGGGCTCACAGATACGCAGTATTTT
>TRBJ2-3|-|-|TRBV7-8
CASSLVLGSLGNTDTQYF
TGTGCCAGCAGCTTAGTCTTGGGGTCCTTAGGGAACACAGATACGCAGTATTTT
>TRBJ1-4|-|-|TRBV9
CASSDISGGNEKLFF
TGTGCCAGCAGCGATATAAGTGGAGGGAATGAAAAACTGTTTTTT
>TRBJ1-4|few|TRBD1|TRBV7-6
CASSTKPPRGEEKLFF
TGTGCCAGCAGCACCAAGCCTCCCAGGGGGGAGGAAAAACTGTTTTTT
>TRBJ2-4|-|-|TRBV10-2
CASSEAGETKNIQYF
TGCGCCAGCAGTGAGGCAGGGGAAACCAAAAACATTCAGTACTTC
>TRBJ2-1|-|TRBD2|TRBV27
CASSFVIAGYDRDEQFF
TGTGCCAGCAGTTTCGTGATAGCGGGGTATGATCGGGATGAGCAGTTCTTC
>TRBJ2-2|-|-|TRBV10-3
CAITLGTAGGELFF
TGTGCCATCACTCTAGGGACCGCGGGTGGGGAGCTGTTTTTT
>TRBJ2-1|-|-|TRBV7-2
CASSLGGVEFF
TGTGCCAGCAGCTTAGGGGGCGTAGAGTTCTTC
>TRBJ1-5|-|-|TRBV19
CASSYTGGQPQHF
TGTGCCAGTAGTTATACTGGGGGTCAGCCCCAGCATTTT
>TRBJ1-2|-|-|TRBV25-1
CASSEFGGEKGYTF
TGTGCCAGCAGTGAATTTGGGGGGGAGAAGGGCTACACCTTC
>TRBJ2-6|-|-|TRBV5-4
CASSSPEGGAAANVLTF
TGTGCCAGCAGCTCCCCGGAAGGGGGAGCCGCGGCCAACGTCCTGACTTTC
>TRBJ2-5|once|-|TRBV13
CASSLRGEGQETQYF
TGTGCCAGCAGCTTGAGGGGAGAGGGGCAAGAGACCCAGTACTTC
>TRBJ1-4|-|-|TRBV6-5
CASSYSTWANEKLFF
TGTGCCAGCAGTTACTCGACCTGGGCTAATGAAAAACTGTTTTTT
>TRBJ2-2|-|TRBD1|TRBV5-1
CASSAGQGYTGELFF
TGCGCCAGCAGCGCGGGACAGGGGTACACCGGGGAGCTGTTTTTT
>TRBJ1-2|few|-|TRBV29-1
CSVGDANYGYTF
TGCAGCGTGGGTGATGCTAACTATGGCTACACCTTC
>TRBJ2-3|once|-|TRBV9
CASSDPNRADTQYF
TGTGCCAGCAGCGACCCCAATAGAGCAGATACGCAGTATTTT
>TRBJ2-1|once|TRBD2|TRBV27
CASAGPPRGTSGVYNEQFF
TGTGCCAGCGCGGGACCCCCTAGGGGGACTAGCGGCGTCTACAATGAGCAGTTCTTC
>TRBJ2-3|-|TRBD2|TRBV6-1
CASRGLAGGTQYF
TGTGCCAGCAGAGGACTAGCGGGGGGGACGCAGTATTTT
>TRBJ1-1|-|TRBD1|TRBV4-1
CASSQWGPQGAAEAFF
TGCGCCAGCAGCCAATGGGGGCCTCAGGGGGCCGCTGAAGCTTTCTTT
>TRBJ2-7|-|-|TRBV28
CASSLNQGGAYEQYF
TGTGCCAGCAGTTTAAATCAGGGTGGAGCCTACGAGCAGTACTTC
>TRBJ1-2|-|-|TRBV5-4
CASTERPGLYGYTF
TGTGCCAGCACCGAACGGCCGGGGTTGTATGGCTACACCTTC
>TRBJ2-1|few|TRBD1|TRBV6-6
CASSYRTGGNEQFF
TGTGCCAGCAGTTACCGGACAGGGGGCAATGAGCAGTTCTTC
>TRBJ1-4|-|TRBD1|TRBV6-5
CASSYQTGEWEKLFF
TGTGCCAGCAGTTACCAGACAGGGGAGTGGGAAAAACTGTTTTTT
>TRBJ2-1|-|TRBD2|TRBV19
CASSPGTALAGVNNEQFF
TGTGCCAGTAGTCCTGGGACAGCACTAGCGGGAGTAAACAATGAGCAGTTCTTC
>TRBJ1-1|-|-|TRBV19
CASSTGAQTEAFF
TGTGCCAGTAGTACAGGGGCCCAAACTGAAGCTTTCTTT
>TRBJ2-1|-|-|TRBV5-4
CASSLEATRQVF
TGTGCCAGCAGCTTGGAGGCGACTAGACAGGTCTTC
>TRBJ1-5|-|TRBD1|TRBV7-2
CASSFDRGGNQPQHF
TGTGCCAGCAGCTTCGACAGGGGGGGCAATCAGCCCCAGCATTTT
>TRBJ1-1|-|TRBD1|TRBV29-1
CSGNRGPGTEAFF
TGCAGCGGTAACAGGGGGCCAGGCACTGAAGCTTTCTTT
>TRBJ2-5|-|-|TRBV19
CASSIGGSQETQYF
TGTGCCAGTAGTATCGGCGGATCACAAGAGACCCAGTACTTC
>TRBJ2-5|-|-|TRBV19
CASSIGDFFQETQYF
TGTGCCAGTAGTATAGGGGACTTTTTCCAAGAGACCCAGTACTTC
>TRBJ2-5|once|TRBD1|TRBV2
CASTYGTAKETQYF
TGTGCCAGCACGTATGGGACAGCTAAAGAGACCCAGTACTTC
>TRBJ2-7|-|-|TRBV6-6
CASSPTQGYEQYF
TGTGCCAGCAGTCCGACCCAAGGCTACGAGCAGTACTTC
>TRBJ2-7|few|-|TRBV7-9
CASSLVFSDYPSEQYF
TGTGCCAGCAGCTTAGTATTTTCGGACTACCCCAGCGAGCAGTACTTC
>TRBJ1-5|-|-|TRBV11-2
CASSQWGVLCQPQHF
TGTGCCAGCAGCCAGTGGGGGGTGCTTTGTCAGCCCCAGCATTTT
>TRBJ2-3|-|-|TRBV4-3
CASSQAGTQYF
TGCGCCAGCAGCCAAGCGGGTACGCAGTATTTT
>TRBJ1-1|-|-|TRBV4-3
CASSQAGSTEAFF
TGCGCCAGCAGCCAGGCCGGGAGCACTGAAGCTTTCTTT
>TRBJ1-4|once|-|TRBV2
CASTPREAREKLFF
TGTGCCAGCACCCCACGGGAGGCCCGTGAAAAACTGTTTTTT
>TRBJ1-2|-|-|TRBV10-1
CASSAETNYGYTF
TGCGCCAGCAGTGCGGAGACAAACTATGGCTACACCTTC
>TRBJ2-2|-|-|TRBV7-2
CASSLDWISGELFF
TGTGCCAGCAGCTTAGATTGGATTTCCGGGGAGCTGTTTTTT
>TRBJ2-2|once|-|TRBV27
CASSLLFGTGGPGELFF
TGTGCCAGCAGCCTTTTATTCGGGACGGGTGGGCCCGGGGAGCTGTTTTTT
>TRBJ1-1|-|-|TRBV7-6
CASSLATSDEAFF
TGTGCCAGCAGCTTAGCGACGAGCGATGAGGCTTTCTTT